Listed below are T cell receptor beta chains from one sample, sequenced in a study of Ad26.COV2.S vaccination and SARS-CoV-2 variants. Produced via immunoSEQ multiplex PCR; TCRdb's table is partial and in-frame only. The table lists hundreds of thousands of clones, 89% of them singletons, with over 1.3% in the top ten. The specimen comprised peripheral blood, sampled in a trial of Ad26.COV2.S vaccine versus placebo. The receptor source for this set is a person aged 18-60 years who received the Ad26.COV2.S COVID-19 vaccine or a placebo. The CDR3 runs from the conserved cysteine through the conserved F or W. The order of the fields is clone size, V gene, J gene, D gene, CDR3 DNA, CDR3 protein. D genes are given only for firm matches. Expanded clones are given a class, and other clones once, few, many or no size at all.

clone_size: many; v_call: TRBV6-5; j_call: TRBJ2-2; d_call: TRBD1; cdr3_nt: TGTGCCAGCAGTATTAGGTCAGGGGGAACCGGGGAGCTGTTTTTT; cdr3_aa: CASSIRSGGTGELFF
clone_size: once; v_call: TRBV10-3; j_call: TRBJ1-3; d_call: TRBD1; cdr3_nt: TGTGCCATCAGCCCGACAGGGGATGAAGACACCATATATTTT; cdr3_aa: CAISPTGDEDTIYF
clone_size: NA; v_call: TRBV7-8; j_call: TRBJ2-2; d_call: TRBD1; cdr3_nt: TGTGCCAGCAGCTTAGTTTGGGGACAGCCCAACACCGGGGAGCTGTTTTTT; cdr3_aa: CASSLVWGQPNTGELFF
clone_size: NA; v_call: TRBV6-5; j_call: TRBJ2-1; d_call: TRBD2; cdr3_nt: TGTGCCAGCAGTCGCACCGGGACTATCCACAATGAGCAGTTCTTC; cdr3_aa: CASSRTGTIHNEQFF
clone_size: NA; v_call: TRBV19; j_call: TRBJ1-5; d_call: TRBD1; cdr3_nt: TGTGCCAGTACCGACAGGACAGGGTCTCAGCCCCAGCATTTT; cdr3_aa: CASTDRTGSQPQHF
clone_size: once; v_call: TRBV3-1/TRBV3-2; j_call: TRBJ1-1; d_call: NA; cdr3_nt: TGTGCCAGCAGCCAAGATAAATTTTGGGGCACTGAAGCTTTCTTT; cdr3_aa: CASSQDKFWGTEAFF
clone_size: NA; v_call: TRBV3-1/TRBV3-2; j_call: TRBJ2-1; d_call: NA; cdr3_nt: TGTGCCAGCAGCCAAGGAGGCAGGACCTACAATGAGCAGTTCTTC; cdr3_aa: CASSQGGRTYNEQFF
clone_size: NA; v_call: TRBV10-1; j_call: TRBJ2-7; d_call: TRBD1; cdr3_nt: TGCGCCAGCAGGATGGACAGGGGTTACGAGCAGTACTTC; cdr3_aa: CASRMDRGYEQYF
clone_size: NA; v_call: TRBV9; j_call: TRBJ1-5; d_call: NA; cdr3_nt: TGTGCCAGCAGCGCAGAGGGGGATTCGAATCAGCCCCAGCATTTT; cdr3_aa: CASSAEGDSNQPQHF
clone_size: NA; v_call: TRBV4-2; j_call: TRBJ2-5; d_call: NA; cdr3_nt: TGTGCCAGCAGCCGCAAGAGGGAAGAGACCCAGTACTTC; cdr3_aa: CASSRKREETQYF
clone_size: NA; v_call: TRBV6-2/TRBV6-3; j_call: TRBJ1-2; d_call: NA; cdr3_nt: TGTGCCAGCAGTGCCCAAACAGGGATCTATGGCTACACCTTC; cdr3_aa: CASSAQTGIYGYTF
clone_size: NA; v_call: TRBV3-1/TRBV3-2; j_call: TRBJ2-2; d_call: NA; cdr3_nt: TGTGCCAGCAGCCAAGAGGTCCGCAACGGGGAGCTGTTTTTT; cdr3_aa: CASSQEVRNGELFF
clone_size: NA; v_call: TRBV19; j_call: TRBJ2-7; d_call: TRBD1; cdr3_nt: TGTGCCAGTAGTATAAGCCCGGGACAGGGTGGGTACGAGCAGTACTTC; cdr3_aa: CASSISPGQGGYEQYF